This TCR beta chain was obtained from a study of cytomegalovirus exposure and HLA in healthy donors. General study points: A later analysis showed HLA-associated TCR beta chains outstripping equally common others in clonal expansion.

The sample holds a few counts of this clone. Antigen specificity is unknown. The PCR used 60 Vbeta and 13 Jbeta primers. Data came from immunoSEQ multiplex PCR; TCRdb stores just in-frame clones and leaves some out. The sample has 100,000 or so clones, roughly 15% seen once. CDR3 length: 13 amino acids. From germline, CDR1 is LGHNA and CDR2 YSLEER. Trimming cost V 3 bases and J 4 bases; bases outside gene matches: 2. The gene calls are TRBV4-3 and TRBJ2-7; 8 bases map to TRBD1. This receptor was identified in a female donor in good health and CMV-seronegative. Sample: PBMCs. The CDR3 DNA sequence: TGCGCCAGCAGCCACGGGACAGGATACGAGCAGTACTTC. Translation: CASSHGTGYEQYF.